The 22 T cell receptor beta chains reported below all come from one sample, sequenced in a study of blood T cell repertoires in COVID-19. This table comes from immunoSEQ multiplex PCR, and its TCRdb copy is limited to in-frame clones, with some not included. This sample yields about 490,000 clones, of which over 75% are seen a single time; approximately 3.4% belongs to the top ten. Sequences were obtained from peripheral blood. The source is a human donor in a cohort sampled during active COVID-19.

This rearrangement joins TRBV28 to TRBJ1-2; D unclear. With 5 bases removed from V and 4 bases from J, the gap between germline ends came to 11 bases. The CDR3 totals 13 residues. From germline, CDR1 is MDHEN and CDR2 SYDVKM. DNA for the CDR3: TGTGCCAGCAGTCCCCCCCACAGCTATGGCTACACCTTC. Amino acid sequence: CASSPPHSYGYTF.

Notes on this clone: Other DNA sequences from this sample encode an identical CDR3 as well. This chain links TRBV28 with TRBJ1-4; the D is unclear. The CDR3 consists of 13 residues. Germline V CDR1 and CDR2: MDHEN, SYDVKM. The V end was cut by 8 bases, the J end by 0 bases, with 7 bases between. The chain's CDR3 is CASGLATNEKLFF. CDR3 nucleotides: TGTGCCAGCGGGCTTGCAACTAATGAAAAACTGTTTTTT.

CDR3 sequence reads: CASSLAGPGGELFF. The CDR3 DNA reads as TGTGCCAGCAGTCTCGCAGGTCCAGGGGGGGAGCTGTTTTTT. V and J are TRBV7-9 and TRBJ2-2; D may be TRBD1 (5 bases). There are 14 residues in the CDR3. CDR1 SEHNR and CDR2 FQNEAQ come from the germline V gene (reference sequence). Trimming removed 6 bases at V and 8 bases at J, with 16 bases between.

The chain recombines TRBV6-5 with TRBJ1-1; D call uncertain. The CDR3 totals 13 residues. The V gene lost 2 bases and the J gene lost 1 base, with 5 bases spanning the gap. Per the germline V gene, CDR1 is MNHEY and CDR2 is SVGAGI. CDR3: CASSYRQNTEAFF. CDR3 bases: TGTGCCAGCAGTTACCGACAGAACACTGAAGCTTTCTTT.

This chain joins TRBV7-9 and TRBJ1-1, with D possibly TRBD1 on 5 matching bases. The V end lost 2 bases, the J end lost 4 bases, and 11 bases lay between the germline ends. The length of the CDR3 is 14 residues. Germline CDR1 reads SEHNR; CDR2 reads FQNEAQ (reference sequence). In DNA form, the CDR3 reads TGTGCCAGCAGCTTAACCCTCCAGGGCACTGAAGCTTTCTTT. Protein product: CASSLTLQGTEAFF.

This clone was detected only a few times. The V and J genes are TRBV5-7 and TRBJ2-1; perhaps TRBD2 as D (6 bases). TRBV5-7 is an ORF; its function is uncertain. V was shortened by 0 bases and J by 3 bases, with 10 bases between the two germline ends. The CDR3 loop spans 15 amino acids. The CDR3 region has the DNA TGTGCCAGCAGCTTGGACTGGAGGGGCTACAATGAGCAGTTCTTC. Translating gives CASSLDWRGYNEQFF.

CDR3 sequence: CASSLGTGRWGYTF. The CDR3 DNA reads TGTGCCAGCAGCCTGGGGACAGGGCGGTGGGGCTACACCTTC. The J gene is TRBJ1-2, the V gene TRBV28; the match to TRBD1 covers 9 bases. The CDR3 sequence is 14 residues long. Germline V gene lookup returns CDR1 MDHEN and CDR2 SYDVKM. V lost 6 bases, J lost 8 bases, and 10 bases stayed unmatched.

The CDR3 bases are TGTGCCAGCTCACCATCGGAGGAGGGTGGCTACACCTTC. It codes for CASSPSEEGGYTF. The gene calls are TRBV18 and TRBJ1-2; D not resolved. V lost 2 bases and J 7 bases, leaving 11 bases between the germline ends. CDR3 length: 13 residues. The germline CDR1 and CDR2 sequences are KGHSH and LQKENI.

This clone came up a few times. The V call is TRBV7-2, the J call TRBJ2-5; no definite D call. The CDR3 runs 14 residues. V was pared by 2 bases and J by 1 base, with 8 bases between. Per germline, CDR1 SGHTA and CDR2 FQGNSA. The CDR3 sequence is CASSLWAIQETQYF. In DNA form, the CDR3 reads TGTGCCAGCAGCTTATGGGCTATCCAAGAGACCCAGTACTTC.

The V call is TRBV6-2 or TRBV6-3, the J call TRBJ1-2; 8 bases line up with TRBD1. V was clipped by 0 bases and J by 1 base; unmatched bases: 7. There are 17 residues in the CDR3. Germline V CDR1 and CDR2: MNHEY, SVGEGT. Here the CDR3 DNA reads TGTGCCAGCAGTTACTCGGGGACAGGCGAGATTAACTATGGCTACACCTTC. Translated, it gives CASSYSGTGEINYGYTF.

The chain combines TRBV5-1 with TRBJ2-5; TRBD2 matches at 9 bases. The germline gives CDR1 SGHRS, CDR2 YFSETQ. The CDR3 has 17 amino acids. Germline trimming cut 0 bases from V and 1 base from J; bases unmatched to any gene: 7. The CDR3 DNA reads TGCGCCAGCAGCTTGGATGTATTAGCGGGAGTCCAAGAGACCCAGTACTTC. It translates to CASSLDVLAGVQETQYF.

The gene calls are TRBV15 and TRBJ1-5; D is unclear. In germline, CDR1 is LNHNV, CDR2 YYDKDF (reference sequence). The CDR3 contains 15 residues. Trimming took 0 bases from V and 3 from J, leaving 9 bases between them. CDR3 sequence: CATSRDKAFNQPQHF. In DNA, the CDR3 is TGTGCCACCAGCAGAGATAAAGCCTTCAATCAGCCCCAGCATTTT.

Only one count was recorded for this clone. The rearrangement uses TRBV28 and TRBJ1-2; weak D call: TRBD1 (5 bases). V was pared by 3 bases and J by 3 bases, with 14 bases between. Germline V CDR1 and CDR2: MDHEN, SYDVKM. The CDR3 contains 15 residues. CDR3 DNA sequence: TGTGCCAGCAGTTTTCGGCAGGGCGTCGACTATGGCTACACCTTC. It yields the protein CASSFRQGVDYGYTF.

The chain couples TRBV5-1 to TRBJ1-2, with D unclear. The CDR3 consists of 18 residues. Trimming left V 4 bases short and J 1 base short, with 23 bases between. Germline values: CDR1 SGHRS, CDR2 YFSETQ. The CDR3 region has the DNA TGCGCCAGCAGCATCCCGCAGGAACCCACGGCCAATAACTATGGCTACACCTTC. Its protein is CASSIPQEPTANNYGYTF.

This CDR3 is CSVSTRQDSYEQYF. The CDR3 nucleotides read TGCAGCGTTAGTACCCGACAGGACTCCTACGAGCAGTACTTC. The chain is built from TRBV29-1 and TRBJ2-7, with a tentative D call TRBD1 (6 bases). CDR3 length: 14 residues. Looked up from germline, CDR1 is SQVTM and CDR2 is ANQGSEA. V lost 5 bases and J lost 0, with 14 bases in between.

V and J are TRBV19 and TRBJ2-3; TRBD1 aligns across 9 bases. CDR3 length: 16 residues. J lost 2 bases, V lost 0 bases, and 3 bases had no gene match. Germline V gene data show CDR1 as LNHDA and CDR2 as SQIVND (reference sequence). CDR3 region: CASSIDRDRATDTQYF. In DNA, the CDR3 is TGTGCCAGTAGTATAGATCGGGACAGGGCCACAGATACGCAGTATTTT. The full variable domain, with the rest looked up from reference TRBV19 and TRBJ2-3, is DGGITQSPKYLFRKEGQNVTLSCEQNLNHDAMYWYRQDPGQGLRLIYYSQIVNDFQKGDIAEGYSVSREKKESFPLTVTSAQKNPTAFYLCASSIDRDRATDTQYFGPGTRLTVL.

This clone was counted once. V is TRBV30 and J is TRBJ2-7; TRBD1 is a possible D gene (6 bases). The CDR3 covers 12 residues. V shed 3 bases and J shed 2 bases, with 8 bases lying between them. Germline V gene data show CDR1 as GTSNPN and CDR2 as SVGIG (reference sequence). CDR3 nucleotides: TGTGCCTGGAGACAGGGAACCTACGAGCAGTACTTC. It specifies CAWRQGTYEQYF.

The chain couples TRBV19 to TRBJ2-3; no definite D call. The germline CDR1 and CDR2 sequences are LNHDA and SQIVND (reference sequence). The V end was cut by 5 bases, the J end by 0 bases, with 9 bases between. The CDR3 contains 14 residues. The CDR3, as DNA: TGTGCCAGTAGTGTTAGTATCAGCACAGATACGCAGTATTTT. Residues: CASSVSISTDTQYF.

This clone is a singleton in its sample. The V gene is TRBV29-1, the J gene TRBJ2-7, with TRBD2 matching 10 bases. There are 14 residues in the CDR3. The V segment lost 6 bases and the J segment 0 bases; nucleotides outside the gene matches: 5. Germline V gene data show CDR1 as SQVTM and CDR2 as ANQGSEA. In DNA, the CDR3 is TGCAGCGTGGACCTAGCGGGGGCCTCCTACGAGCAGTACTTC. It translates to CSVDLAGASYEQYF.

This clone has only one observation. The chain couples TRBV30 to TRBJ2-2, with D maybe TRBD2 (5 bases). V was trimmed by 0 bases and J by 6 bases, leaving 8 bases between them. The CDR3 covers 13 residues. Germline V gene sequence: CDR1 GTSNPN, CDR2 SVGIG (reference sequence). DNA of the CDR3: TGTGCCTGGAGTGTACACGGGGCCGGGGAGCTGTTTTTT. As protein: CAWSVHGAGELFF.

The chain has TRBV18 and TRBJ1-1, with TRBD1 matching 7 bases. This CDR3 has 14 amino acids. Per the germline V gene, CDR1 is KGHSH and CDR2 is LQKENI. After removal of 5 bases from V and 0 bases from J, the junction contained 3 bases not matched to a gene. The CDR3 DNA follows: TGTGCCAGCTCAGGGACAGTCATGAACACTGAAGCTTTCTTT. It is translated as CASSGTVMNTEAFF.

The rearrangement links TRBV7-2 to TRBJ1-5, with 8 bases that match TRBD1. Unmatched junction bases numbered 7, after V lost 5 bases and J lost 4 bases. This CDR3 has 15 amino acids. Germline V gene lookup returns CDR1 SGHTA and CDR2 FQGNSA. CDR3 in DNA: TGTGCCAGCAGCCTAGGCAGACAGGGGAATCAGCCCCAGCATTTT. It yields the protein CASSLGRQGNQPQHF.